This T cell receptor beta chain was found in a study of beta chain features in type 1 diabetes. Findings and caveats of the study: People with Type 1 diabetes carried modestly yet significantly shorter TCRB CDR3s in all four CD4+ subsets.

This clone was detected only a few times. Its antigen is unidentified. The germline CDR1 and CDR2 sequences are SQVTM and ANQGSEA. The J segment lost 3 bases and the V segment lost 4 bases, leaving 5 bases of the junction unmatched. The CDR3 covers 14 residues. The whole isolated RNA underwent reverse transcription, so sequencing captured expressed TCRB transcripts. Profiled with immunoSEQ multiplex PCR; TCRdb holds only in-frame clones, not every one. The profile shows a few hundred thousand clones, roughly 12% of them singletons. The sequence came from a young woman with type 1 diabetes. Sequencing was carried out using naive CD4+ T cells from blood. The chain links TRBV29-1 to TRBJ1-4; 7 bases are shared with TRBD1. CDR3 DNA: TGCAGCGTTGGGGTCGGGACAGCTAATGAAAAACTGTTTTTT. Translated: CSVGVGTANEKLFF.